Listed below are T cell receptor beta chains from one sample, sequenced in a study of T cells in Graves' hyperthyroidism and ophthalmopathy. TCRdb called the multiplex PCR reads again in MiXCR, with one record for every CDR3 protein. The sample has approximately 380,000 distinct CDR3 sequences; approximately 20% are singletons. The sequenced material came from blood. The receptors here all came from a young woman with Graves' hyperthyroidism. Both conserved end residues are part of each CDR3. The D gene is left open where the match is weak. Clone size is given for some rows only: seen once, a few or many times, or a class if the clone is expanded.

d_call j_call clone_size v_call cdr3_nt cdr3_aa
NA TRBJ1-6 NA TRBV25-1 TGTGCCAGCGCCCGGGCGGTAAATTCACCCCTCCACTTT CASARAVNSPLHF
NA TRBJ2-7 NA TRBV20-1 TGCAGTGCTAGAGGTAGAAGACCCTACGAGCAGTACTTC CSARGRRPYEQYF
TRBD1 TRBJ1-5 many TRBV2 TGTGCCAGCAGTTGGGACAGGGAGGGAAATCAGCCCCAGCATTTT CASSWDREGNQPQHF
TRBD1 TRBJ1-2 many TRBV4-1 TGCGCCAGCAGTCCGGGACAGGGGGCCGTCGGGTATGGCTACACCTTC CASSPGQGAVGYGYTF
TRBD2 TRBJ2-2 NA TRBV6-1 TGTGCCAGCAGTGAAATGTTAGCGGGAGGGTCGACCGGGGAGCTGTTTTTT CASSEMLAGGSTGELFF
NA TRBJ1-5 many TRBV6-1 TGTGCCCACGGCCTGGCGGGGGGCAATCAGCCCCAGCATTTT CAHGLAGGNQPQHF
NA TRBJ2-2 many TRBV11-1 TGTGCCAGCAGCCACTCCCTCACGACGGAGAACACCGGGGAGCTGTTTTTT CASSHSLTTENTGELFF
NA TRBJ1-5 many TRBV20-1 TGCAGTGTTAAGAGTTCTCATAGCAATCAGCCCCAGCATTTT CSVKSSHSNQPQHF
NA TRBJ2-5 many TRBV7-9 TGTGCCAGCAGCTTAGTACGAGGGGACCAAGAGACCCAGTACTTC CASSLVRGDQETQYF
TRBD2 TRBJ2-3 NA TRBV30 TGTGCCTGGAGTGGCGGGGGAGCCGCGCAGTATTTT CAWSGGGAAQYF
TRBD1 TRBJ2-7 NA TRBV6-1 TGTGCCAGCAGTGCCCTTGGACAGGGGACCTACGAGCAGTACTTC CASSALGQGTYEQYF
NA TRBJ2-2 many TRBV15 TGTGCCACCAGCCTAAACACCGGGGAGCTGTTTTTT CATSLNTGELFF
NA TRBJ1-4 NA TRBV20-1 TGCAGTGCTAGTCCGGGACGGAGTGAAAGACTGTTTTTT CSASPGRSERLFF
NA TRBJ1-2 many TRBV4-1 TGCGCCAGCAGCCAAGACCCCGCCTCCGCTACCCACTATGGCTACACCTTC CASSQDPASATHYGYTF
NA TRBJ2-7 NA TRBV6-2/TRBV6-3 TGTGCCAGCAGACCCTACAGGGCGTACGAGCAGTACTTC CASRPYRAYEQYF
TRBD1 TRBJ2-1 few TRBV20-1 TGCAGTGCTAGCTACTCCGGGACAGGGATTTACAATGAGCAGTTCTTC CSASYSGTGIYNEQFF
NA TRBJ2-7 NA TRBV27 TGTGCCAGCAGTTTTACAAGGCGGGGCCCCTACGAGCAGTACTTC CASSFTRRGPYEQYF
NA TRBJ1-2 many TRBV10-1 TGCGCCAGCAGTGAAGAGGGAGAGAGCTACACCTTC CASSEEGESYTF
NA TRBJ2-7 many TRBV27 TGTGCCAGCAGTGCATCCGGGACGGCATCCTACGAGCAGTACTTC CASSASGTASYEQYF
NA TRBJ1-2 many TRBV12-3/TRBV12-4 TGTGCCAGCGGATCAGGGGTCGGCTACACCTTC CASGSGVGYTF
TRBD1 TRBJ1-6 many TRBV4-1 TGCGCCAGCAGCCCAGCTCTCCGATCAGGGGGCCTTGCTTCACCCCTCCACTTT CASSPALRSGGLASPLHF
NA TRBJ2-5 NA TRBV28 TGTGCCAGCAGACAGGACCCGCAAGAGACCCAGTACTTC CASRQDPQETQYF
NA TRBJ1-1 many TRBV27 TGTGCCAGCAGTGGCCTCTTTAGGGACACTAAAGCTTTCTTT CASSGLFRDTKAFF
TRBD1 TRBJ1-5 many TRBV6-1 TGTGCCAGCAGTGAATCGTCCAACAGGGGTGGCAATCAGCCCCAGCATTTT CASSESSNRGGNQPQHF
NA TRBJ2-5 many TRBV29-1 TGCAGCGCCTCACCTCAAAAACTCGAACAGCAAGAGACCCAGTACTTC CSASPQKLEQQETQYF
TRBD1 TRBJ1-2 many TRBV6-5 TGTGCCAGCAGCTCGACAGGGCAAGAGGGCTACACCTTC CASSSTGQEGYTF
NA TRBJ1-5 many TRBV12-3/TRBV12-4 TGTGCCAGCAGTTTAACCCCAGAGCCCCAGCATTTT CASSLTPEPQHF
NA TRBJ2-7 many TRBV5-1 TGCGCCAGCAGCGCCGAGCAGGGAAGTTACGAGCAGTACTTC CASSAEQGSYEQYF
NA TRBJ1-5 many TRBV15 TGTGCCACCAGCAGAGATAGGAATAGCAATCAGCCCCAGCATTTT CATSRDRNSNQPQHF
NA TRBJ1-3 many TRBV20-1 TGCAGTGCTAGCGGGGGGGTTTCTGGAAACACCATATATTTT CSASGGVSGNTIYF
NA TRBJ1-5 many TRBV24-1 TGTGCCACCAGTGATTCACGCACTAATCAGCCCCAGCATTTT CATSDSRTNQPQHF
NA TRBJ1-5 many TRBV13 TGTGCCAGCAGCTTAGACGAGGGTGGGCCCCAGCATTTT CASSLDEGGPQHF
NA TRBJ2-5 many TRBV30 TGTGCCTGGAGTGTACGGGGGAGGGAGACCCAGTACTTC CAWSVRGRETQYF
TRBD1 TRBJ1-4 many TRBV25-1 TGTGCCAGCACTAACGACAGGGTGGGCGAAAAACCGTTTTTT CASTNDRVGEKPFF
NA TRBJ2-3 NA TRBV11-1 TGTGCCAGCAGCCCCCAGGGGACTAGCACAGATACGCAGTATTTT CASSPQGTSTDTQYF
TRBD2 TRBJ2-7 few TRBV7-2 TGTGCCAGCAGCTTGAGCTTCGGGGGGGCGACCTACGAGCAGTACTTC CASSLSFGGATYEQYF
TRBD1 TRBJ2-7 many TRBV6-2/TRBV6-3 TGTGCCAGCTACCCGGGACAGCTTGGTTACGAGCAGTACTTC CASYPGQLGYEQYF
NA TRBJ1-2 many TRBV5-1 TGCGCCAGCAGCTTGGGGACACTGACTAACTATGGCTACACCTTC CASSLGTLTNYGYTF
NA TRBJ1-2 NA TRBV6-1 TGTGCCAGCAGTGATGCTCCGTTCCCGAGAGCTAACTATGGTTACACCTTC CASSDAPFPRANYGYTF
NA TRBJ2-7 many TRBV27 TGTGCCAGCAGCAGCCTAGAGGCGCAGGGAACCTACGAGCAGTACTTC CASSSLEAQGTYEQYF